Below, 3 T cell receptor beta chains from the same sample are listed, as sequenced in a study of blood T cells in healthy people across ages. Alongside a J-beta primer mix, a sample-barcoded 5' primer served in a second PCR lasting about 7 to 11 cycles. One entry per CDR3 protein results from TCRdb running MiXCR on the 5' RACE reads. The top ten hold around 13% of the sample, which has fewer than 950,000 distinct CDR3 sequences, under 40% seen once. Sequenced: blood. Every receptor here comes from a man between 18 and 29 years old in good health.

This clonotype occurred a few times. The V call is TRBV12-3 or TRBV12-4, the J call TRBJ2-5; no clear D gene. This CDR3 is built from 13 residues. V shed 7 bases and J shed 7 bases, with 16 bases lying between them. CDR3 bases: TGTGCCAGCACCAGAGCTGGGCCGGGGACCCAGTACTTC. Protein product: CASTRAGPGTQYF.

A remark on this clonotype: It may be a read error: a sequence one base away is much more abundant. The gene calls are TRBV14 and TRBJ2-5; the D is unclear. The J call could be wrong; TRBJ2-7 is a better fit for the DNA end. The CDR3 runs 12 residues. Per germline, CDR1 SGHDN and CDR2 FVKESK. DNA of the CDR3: TGTGCCAGCAGCCAAACGGGCGGCGAGCAGTACTTC. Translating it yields CASSQTGGEQYF.

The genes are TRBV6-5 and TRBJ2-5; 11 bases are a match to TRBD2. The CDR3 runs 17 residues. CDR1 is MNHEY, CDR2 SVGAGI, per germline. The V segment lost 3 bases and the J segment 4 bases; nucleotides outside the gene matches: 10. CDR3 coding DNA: TGTGCCAGCAGTTATAGGCCTAGCGGGGGGAGGGGAGAGACCCAGTACTTC. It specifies CASSYRPSGGRGETQYF.